The 28 T cell receptor beta chains in this list originate from one sample, sequenced in a study of T cell responses to AZD1222 COVID-19 vaccine. The table came from immunoSEQ multiplex PCR; TCRdb's copy has only in-frame clones and leaves some out. The data contain 120,000 or so clones, approximately 90% of them singletons. Sequences were derived from peripheral blood, sampled on day 0 of AZD1222 vaccination. These receptors originate from an adult in good health.

The chain employs TRBV18 and TRBJ1-2; the D gene is possibly TRBD1 (6 bases). CDR1 and CDR2 from the germline V gene are KGHSH and LQKENI. The CDR3 is 15 residues long. Trimming shortened V by 3 bases and J by 4 bases, and 15 bases separated the two germline ends. CDR3 in amino acids: CASSPGTGQPYGYTF. The CDR3, as DNA: TGTGCCAGCTCACCTGGGACCGGACAGCCCTATGGCTACACCTTC.

This clone was picked up a small number of times. The chain uses TRBV4-1 and TRBJ1-5; D uncertain. This CDR3 spans 14 amino acids. Germline V lookup: CDR1 MGHRA, CDR2 YSYEKL. V was cut by 0 bases and J by 0 bases, with 3 bases left in between. CDR3 residues: CASSQDGSNQPQHF. As DNA, the CDR3 is TGCGCCAGCAGCCAAGACGGTAGCAATCAGCCCCAGCATTTT.

The V call is TRBV28, the J call TRBJ1-4, with a weak D call TRBD1 (6 bases). Trimming stripped 5 bases from V and 4 bases from J, with 14 bases between. The CDR3 has 15 amino acids. Germline CDR1 and CDR2: MDHEN and SYDVKM. CDR3 region: CASSGNDRYNEKLFF. The CDR3, as DNA: TGTGCCAGCAGTGGCAACGACAGGTATAATGAAAAACTGTTTTTT.

This clone occurred once. The chain is built from TRBV3-1 (or the pseudogene TRBV3-2) and TRBJ1-3; D is possibly TRBD1 (5 bases). The CDR3 is made up of 15 amino acids. V gave up 2 bases and J gave up 0 bases, with 8 bases separating them. Germline V gene lookup returns CDR1 LGHDT and CDR2 YNNKEL (reference sequence). The CDR3 region has the DNA TGTGCCAGCAGCCAATGGAGGGGCTCTGGAAACACCATATATTTT. Its protein product is CASSQWRGSGNTIYF.

The chain combines TRBV7-9 with TRBJ2-7; TRBD1 matches 8 bases. CDR3 length: 15 residues. The J segment lost 2 bases and the V segment lost 2 bases, leaving 5 bases of the junction unmatched. The germline V gene has CDR1 SEHNR and CDR2 FQNEAQ (reference sequence). For the CDR3, the DNA is TGTGCCAGCAGCTTAAGGGCGACAGGGGCCTACGAGCAGTACTTC. It specifies CASSLRATGAYEQYF. Looking up the rest from reference TRBV7-9 and TRBJ2-7 gives the full variable domain: DTGVSQNPRHKITKRGQNVTFRCDPISEHNRLYWYRQTLGQGPEFLTYFQNEAQLEKSRLLSDRFSAERPKGSFSTLEIQRTEQGDSAMYLCASSLRATGAYEQYFGPGTRLTVT.

J is TRBJ2-4 and V is TRBV18; D possibly matches TRBD1 or TRBD2 (5 bases each). With 3 bases removed from V and 5 bases from J, the gap between germline ends came to 11 bases. Germline CDR1 is KGHSH and CDR2 is LQKENI. The CDR3 runs 14 residues. As DNA, the CDR3 is TGTGCCAGCTCACCGGGCTTGGGGGAAAACATTCAGTACTTC. It translates to CASSPGLGENIQYF.

The chain links TRBV19 to TRBJ1-6, with TRBD1 matching 7 bases. Losses at the gene ends were 7 bases for V and 0 bases for J; bases not matched to a gene: 6. This CDR3 comprises 16 residues. Germline CDR1 LNHDA, CDR2 SQIVND (reference sequence). Here the CDR3 DNA reads TGTGCCAGTAAGGACAGGTCGAGCTCCTATAATTCACCCCTCCACTTT. As protein: CASKDRSSSYNSPLHF.

This chain connects TRBV7-8 to TRBJ2-5, with 8 bases identical to TRBD1. The V and J ends lost 4 bases and 3 bases, in that order; junction bases with no gene match: 10. The CDR3 runs 16 residues. Germline loops: CDR1 SGHVS, CDR2 FQNEAQ. The DNA for the CDR3 is TGTGCCAGCAGCTCCCGATCATGGACAGGGAAAGAGACCCAGTACTTC. This sequence encodes CASSSRSWTGKETQYF.

The chain links TRBV6-5 to TRBJ1-1; D remains unclear. Germline V gene sequence: CDR1 MNHEY, CDR2 SVGAGI. V lost 6 bases to trimming and J lost 0 bases, with 8 bases between them. CDR3 length equals 13 residues. CDR3: CASRGRVNTEAFF. The DNA for the CDR3 is TGTGCCAGCAGGGGCCGGGTGAACACTGAAGCTTTCTTT.

The rearrangement links TRBV5-6 to TRBJ1-2, with 10 positions matching TRBD1. This CDR3 contains 13 residues. The germline V gene encodes CDR1 SGHDT and CDR2 YYEEEE. Losses at the gene ends were 2 bases for V and 6 bases for J; bases not matched to a gene: 1. The CDR3 region is CASSFGQGDGYTF. The DNA for the CDR3 is TGTGCCAGCAGCTTCGGACAGGGGGATGGCTACACCTTC.

This rearrangement joins TRBV5-1 to TRBJ2-7, with 7 bases matching TRBD1. Germline loops: CDR1 SGHRS, CDR2 YFSETQ. The trim removed 4 bases at V and 0 bases at J, leaving 10 bases unmatched. This CDR3 contains 16 residues. The CDR3 DNA sequence: TGCGCCAGCAGCGCCAAACCCGGGACAGACTCCTACGAGCAGTACTTC. Translation: CASSAKPGTDSYEQYF.

CDR3 region: CASSFLRDREEDEAFF. The CDR3 region has the DNA TGTGCCAGCAGCTTTCTCCGGGACAGGGAAGAGGATGAAGCTTTCTTT. This chain uses TRBV5-4 with TRBJ1-1; 9 bases are a match to TRBD1. CDR1 is SGHNT and CDR2 is YYREEE in the germline V gene (reference sequence). V was pared by 2 bases and J by 7 bases, with 12 bases of the junction left unmatched. This CDR3 is built from 16 residues. Full variable domain (missing parts from reference TRBV5-4 and TRBJ1-1): ETGVTQSPTHLIKTRGQQVTLRCSSQSGHNTVSWYQQALGQGPQFIFQYYREEENGRGNFPPRFSGLQFPNYSSELNVNALELDDSALYLCASSFLRDREEDEAFFGQGTRLTVV.

J is TRBJ2-5 and V is TRBV27; 7 nucleotides align to TRBD2. Germline V gene sequence: CDR1 MNHEY, CDR2 SMNVEV (reference sequence). CDR3 size: 15 residues. V shed 5 bases, J shed 4 bases, and the junction held 10 bases outside the gene matches. The CDR3 region is CASSRASGRIETQYF. CDR3 in DNA: TGTGCCAGCAGTAGGGCTAGCGGTAGGATAGAGACCCAGTACTTC.

CDR3: CASSLGHGNQPQHF. DNA for the CDR3: TGTGCCAGCAGCTTGGGACACGGCAATCAGCCCCAGCATTTT. This rearrangement joins TRBV5-6 to TRBJ1-5; no clear D gene. Deletions cut 0 bases from V and 2 bases from J, with 6 bases between. This CDR3 has 14 amino acids. Germline V gives CDR1 SGHDT, CDR2 YYEEEE. Based on the CDR3 plus reference TRBV5-6 and TRBJ1-5, the full variable domain is DAGVTQSPTHLIKTRGQQVTLRCSPKSGHDTVSWYQQALGQGPQFIFQYYEEEERQRGNFPDRFSGHQFPNYSSELNVNALLLGDSALYLCASSLGHGNQPQHFGDGTRLSIL.

The chain joins TRBV9 to TRBJ2-3; no clear D gene. Looked up from germline, CDR1 is SGDLS and CDR2 is YYNGEE. Trimming left V 0 bases short and J 4 bases short, with 9 bases between. CDR3 length: 14 residues. The CDR3 nucleotides read TGTGCCAGCAGCGTAGTAGAAGATCCAGATACGCAGTATTTT. It translates to CASSVVEDPDTQYF.

This chain uses TRBV5-4 with TRBJ2-1; D is perhaps TRBD2 (6 bases). In germline, CDR1 is SGHNT, CDR2 YYREEE (reference sequence). Trimming shortened V by 2 bases and J by 7 bases, and 16 bases separated the two germline ends. The CDR3 extends over 15 amino acids. The DNA of the CDR3 is TGTGCCAGCAGCTTCCGTGTAACGGGGGTAAATGAGCAGTTCTTC. Its translation is CASSFRVTGVNEQFF.

This sequence joins TRBV7-9 and TRBJ1-2; 9 bases agree with TRBD1. The V segment lost 1 base and the J segment 7 bases; nucleotides outside the gene matches: 7. Germline assignment: CDR1 SEHNR and CDR2 FQNEAQ (reference sequence). The CDR3 has 15 amino acids. Here the CDR3 DNA reads TGTGCCAGCAGCTTAGAGACAGGGGGGTTAGGTGGCTACACCTTC. It encodes CASSLETGGLGGYTF. The entire variable domain, with the rest obtained from reference TRBV7-9 and TRBJ1-2, is as follows: DTGVSQNPRHKITKRGQNVTFRCDPISEHNRLYWYRQTLGQGPEFLTYFQNEAQLEKSRLLSDRFSAERPKGSFSTLEIQRTEQGDSAMYLCASSLETGGLGGYTFGSGTRLTVV.

This clone occurred once. The rearrangement uses TRBV19 and TRBJ1-1, with 8 bases that match TRBD1. The V gene end was trimmed by 7 bases and the J gene end by 1 base; junction bases not matched to a gene: 17. Germline CDR1 and CDR2: LNHDA and SQIVND (reference sequence). This CDR3 has 18 amino acids. The DNA for the CDR3 is TGTGCCAGTACCCTGACACGGGCAGGGGGCAGAGGGAACACTGAAGCTTTCTTT. Its translation is CASTLTRAGGRGNTEAFF.

This clone turned up a few times. The J gene is TRBJ1-6, the V gene TRBV5-1; D unclear. Germline V gives CDR1 SGHRS, CDR2 YFSETQ. The CDR3 has 20 amino acids. With 0 bases removed from V and 6 bases from J, the gap between germline ends came to 25 bases. The CDR3 protein is CASSLALAGSSGSFNSPLHF. The DNA for the CDR3 is TGCGCCAGCAGCTTGGCGTTGGCTGGCAGTTCGGGGTCGTTTAATTCACCCCTCCACTTT. Together with reference TRBV5-1 and TRBJ1-6, the CDR3 gives the full variable domain: KAGVTQTPRYLIKTRGQQVTLSCSPISGHRSVSWYQQTPGQGLQFLFEYFSETQRNKGNFPGRFSGRQFSNSRSEMNVSTLELGDSALYLCASSLALAGSSGSFNSPLHFGNGTRLTVT.

This clone was picked up one time. V gene TRBV2 combines with J gene TRBJ1-3, with D unresolved. The CDR3 consists of 13 residues. Trimming cost V 7 bases and J 4 bases, with 11 bases left between them. Germline lookup yields CDR1 SNHLY and CDR2 FYNNEI. CDR3 DNA sequence: TGTGCCAGCACTGGCAAGAGAGGAAACACCATATATTTT. Amino acids: CASTGKRGNTIYF.

The genes are TRBV5-4 and TRBJ2-7; D might be TRBD2 (5 bases). V was trimmed by 0 bases and J by 4 bases, leaving 11 bases between them. Germline V gene sequence: CDR1 SGHNT, CDR2 YYREEE (reference sequence). The CDR3 covers 14 residues. The CDR3 region has the DNA TGTGCCAGCAGCTTGGGTCTAGCAGATTACGAGCAGTACTTC. Translation gives CASSLGLADYEQYF.

This chain links TRBV2 with TRBJ1-2; 9 nucleotides agree with TRBD1. With 6 bases clipped from V and 4 bases from J, the junction kept 6 bases outside the gene matches. The length of the CDR3 is 14 residues. CDR1 and CDR2 from the germline V gene are SNHLY and FYNNEI. The CDR3, as DNA: TGTGCCAGCAGGATTGGGACAGGGATCTATGGCTACACCTTC. This codes for CASRIGTGIYGYTF. The whole variable domain, remainder taken from reference TRBV2 and TRBJ1-2, is EPEVTQTPSHQVTQMGQEVILRCVPISNHLYFYWYRQILGQKVEFLVSFYNNEISEKSEIFDDQFSVERPDGSNFTLKIRSTKLEDSAMYFCASRIGTGIYGYTFGSGTRLTVV.

The CDR3 protein is CASSLVQGEAFF. The CDR3 nucleotides read TGTGCCAGCAGCTTAGTACAGGGTGAAGCTTTCTTT. The chain recombines TRBV7-9 with TRBJ1-1, with D tentatively TRBD1 (6 bases). V lost 1 base to trimming and J lost 7 bases, with 7 bases between them. From germline, CDR1 is SEHNR and CDR2 FQNEAQ (reference sequence). There are 12 residues in the CDR3.

V and J are TRBV4-1 and TRBJ2-2; perhaps D is TRBD1 or TRBD2 (5 bases each). The V end lost 1 base, the J end lost 7 bases, and 13 bases lay between the germline ends. The CDR3 length is 15 residues. CDR1 and CDR2 from the germline V gene are MGHRA and YSYEKL. This chain's CDR3 is CASSQVRGFGGELFF. The CDR3 DNA follows: TGCGCCAGCAGCCAAGTACGGGGCTTCGGCGGGGAGCTGTTTTTT.

This chain links TRBV7-9 with TRBJ2-3; no definite D call. The germline CDR1 and CDR2 sequences are SEHNR and FQNEAQ (reference sequence). V lost 7 bases and J lost 3, with 8 bases in between. This CDR3 contains 12 residues. Written as DNA, the CDR3 is TGTGCCAGCATCACAGTGACAGATACGCAGTATTTT. Translation: CASITVTDTQYF. The full variable domain, completed using reference TRBV7-9 and TRBJ2-3, is DTGVSQNPRHKITKRGQNVTFRCDPISEHNRLYWYRQTLGQGPEFLTYFQNEAQLEKSRLLSDRFSAERPKGSFSTLEIQRTEQGDSAMYLCASITVTDTQYFGPGTRLTVL.

The chain links TRBV5-4 to TRBJ2-1; TRBD2 is a possible D gene (7 bases). Germline V gives CDR1 SGHNT, CDR2 YYREEE (reference sequence). The CDR3 totals 16 residues. V lost 9 bases, J lost 2 bases, and 21 bases lay in between. The CDR3 bases are TGTGCCACAACACGGGGAGGGGGGTTGGCCTACAATGAGCAGTTCTTC. Translating it yields CATTRGGGLAYNEQFF.

V gene TRBV2 combines with J gene TRBJ1-1; D is unclear. CDR1 SNHLY and CDR2 FYNNEI come from the germline V gene. V was clipped by 1 base and J by 1 base, with 4 bases between them. The CDR3 has 13 residues. CDR3 nucleotides: TGTGCCAGCAGTGAAGGACGGAACACTGAAGCTTTCTTT. Translated, it gives CASSEGRNTEAFF.

The chain is built from TRBV7-3 and TRBJ2-5, with TRBD2 matching 7 bases. J was trimmed by 8 bases and V by 1 base; bases with no gene match: 4. This CDR3 contains 13 residues. Germline V lookup: CDR1 SGHTA, CDR2 FQGTGA. The CDR3 protein is CASSLNQRDTQYF. The CDR3 region has the DNA TGTGCCAGCAGCTTAAATCAGCGGGACACCCAGTACTTC.